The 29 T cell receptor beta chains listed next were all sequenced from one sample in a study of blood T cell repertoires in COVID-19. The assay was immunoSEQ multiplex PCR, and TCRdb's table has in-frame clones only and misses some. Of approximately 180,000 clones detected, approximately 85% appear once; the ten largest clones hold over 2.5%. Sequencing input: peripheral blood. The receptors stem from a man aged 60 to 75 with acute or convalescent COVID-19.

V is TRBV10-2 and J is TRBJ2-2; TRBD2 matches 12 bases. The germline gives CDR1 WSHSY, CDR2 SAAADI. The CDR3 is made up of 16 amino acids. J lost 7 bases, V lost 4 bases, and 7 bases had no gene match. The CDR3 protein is CASSATSGSMVGELFF. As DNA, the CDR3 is TGCGCCAGCAGTGCGACTAGCGGGAGTATGGTCGGGGAGCTGTTTTTT.

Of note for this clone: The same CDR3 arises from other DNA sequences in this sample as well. In nucleotides, the CDR3 is TGTGCCAGCAGTTTACCACAGGGGGCAGGGGAGCAGTACTTC. This translates into CASSLPQGAGEQYF. The V and J genes are TRBV28 and TRBJ2-7, with TRBD1 identical over 9 bases. Germline-derived CDR1 and CDR2 are MDHEN and SYDVKM. This CDR3 contains 14 residues. V shed 2 bases and J 7 bases; nucleotides not matched to a gene: 6.

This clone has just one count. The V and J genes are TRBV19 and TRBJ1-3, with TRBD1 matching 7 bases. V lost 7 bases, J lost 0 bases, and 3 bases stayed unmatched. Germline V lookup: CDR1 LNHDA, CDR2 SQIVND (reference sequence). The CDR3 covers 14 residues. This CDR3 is CASTQGFSGNTIYF. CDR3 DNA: TGTGCCAGTACACAGGGGTTCTCTGGAAACACCATATATTTT.

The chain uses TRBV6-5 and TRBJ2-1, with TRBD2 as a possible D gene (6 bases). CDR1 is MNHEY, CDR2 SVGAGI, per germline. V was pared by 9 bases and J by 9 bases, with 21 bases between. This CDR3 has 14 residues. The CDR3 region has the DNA TGTGCCAGTATCGGGACTTCTGTCCCGGCTGAGCAGTTCTTC. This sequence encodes CASIGTSVPAEQFF.

The DNA of the CDR3 is TGTGCCAGCATCAGTAACTATGGCTACACCTTC. Encoded protein: CASISNYGYTF. V and J are TRBV28 and TRBJ1-2; D unresolved. Germline assignment: CDR1 MDHEN and CDR2 SYDVKM. The CDR3 runs to 11 residues. V lost 7 bases and J lost 1, with 4 bases in between.

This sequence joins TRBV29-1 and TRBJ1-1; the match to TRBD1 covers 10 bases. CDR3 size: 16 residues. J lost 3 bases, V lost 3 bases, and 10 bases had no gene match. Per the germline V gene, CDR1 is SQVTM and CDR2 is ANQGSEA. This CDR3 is CSVEPRDRGWDTEAFF. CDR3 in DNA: TGCAGCGTTGAGCCGCGGGACAGGGGATGGGACACTGAAGCTTTCTTT.

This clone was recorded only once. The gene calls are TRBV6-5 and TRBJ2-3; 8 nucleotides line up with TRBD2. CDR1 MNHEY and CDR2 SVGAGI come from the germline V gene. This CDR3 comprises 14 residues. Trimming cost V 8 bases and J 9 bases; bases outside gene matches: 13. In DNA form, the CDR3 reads TGTGCCAGCGGACTAGCATCCCGCGGGGGAACGCAGTATTTT. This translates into CASGLASRGGTQYF.

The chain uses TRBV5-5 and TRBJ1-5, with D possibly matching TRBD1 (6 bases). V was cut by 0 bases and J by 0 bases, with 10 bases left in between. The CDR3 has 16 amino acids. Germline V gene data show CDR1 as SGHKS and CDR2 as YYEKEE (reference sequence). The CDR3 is CASSLAPGDSNQPQHF. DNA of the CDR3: TGTGCCAGCAGCTTGGCCCCAGGGGATAGCAATCAGCCCCAGCATTTT.

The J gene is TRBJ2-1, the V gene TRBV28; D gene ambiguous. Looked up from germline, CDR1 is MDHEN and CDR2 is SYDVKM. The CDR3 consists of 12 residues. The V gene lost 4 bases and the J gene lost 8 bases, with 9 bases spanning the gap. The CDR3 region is CASSSGQDEQFF. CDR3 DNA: TGTGCCAGCAGTTCCGGCCAGGATGAGCAGTTCTTC. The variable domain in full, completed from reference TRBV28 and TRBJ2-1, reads DVKVTQSSRYLVKRTGEKVFLECVQDMDHENMFWYRQDPGLGLRLIYFSYDVKMKEKGDIPEGYSVSREKKERFSLILESASTNQTSMYLCASSSGQDEQFFGPGTRLTVL.

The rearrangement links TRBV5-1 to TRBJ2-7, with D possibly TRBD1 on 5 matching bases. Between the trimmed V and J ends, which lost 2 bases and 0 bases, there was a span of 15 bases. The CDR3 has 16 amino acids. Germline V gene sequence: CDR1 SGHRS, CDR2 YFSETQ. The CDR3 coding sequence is TGCGCCAGCAGCTTAGGAACAGGCTACTTCTCCTACGAGCAGTACTTC. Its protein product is CASSLGTGYFSYEQYF.

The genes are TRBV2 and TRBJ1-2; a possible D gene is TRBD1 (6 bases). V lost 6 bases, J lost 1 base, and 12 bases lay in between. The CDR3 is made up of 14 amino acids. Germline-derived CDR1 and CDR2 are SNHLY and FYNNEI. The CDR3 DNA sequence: TGTGCCAGCAGGTTGGGCAGGGGTAACTATGGCTACACCTTC. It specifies CASRLGRGNYGYTF.

In DNA form, the CDR3 reads TGTGCCACCAGTGATTTCGCGGGCTACGAGCAGTACTTC. It encodes CATSDFAGYEQYF. The chain uses TRBV24-1 and TRBJ2-7; a possible D gene is TRBD2 (5 bases). The CDR3 spans 13 residues. The V gene lost 1 base and the J gene lost 3 bases, with 6 bases spanning the gap. Looked up from germline, CDR1 is KGHDR and CDR2 is SFDVKD.

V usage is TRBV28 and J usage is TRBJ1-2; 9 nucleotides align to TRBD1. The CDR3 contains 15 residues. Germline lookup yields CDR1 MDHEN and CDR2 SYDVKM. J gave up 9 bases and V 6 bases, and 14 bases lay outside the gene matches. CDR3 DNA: TGTGCCAGCAGCTGGCCTAGGACAGGGGAAAGACGCTACACCTTC. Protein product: CASSWPRTGERRYTF.

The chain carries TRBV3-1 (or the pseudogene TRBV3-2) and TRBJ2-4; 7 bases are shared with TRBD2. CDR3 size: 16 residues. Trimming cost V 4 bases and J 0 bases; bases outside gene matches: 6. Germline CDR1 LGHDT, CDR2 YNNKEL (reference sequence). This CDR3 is CASSRDYQIAKNIQYF. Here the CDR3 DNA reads TGTGCCAGCAGCCGGGACTACCAGATAGCCAAAAACATTCAGTACTTC.

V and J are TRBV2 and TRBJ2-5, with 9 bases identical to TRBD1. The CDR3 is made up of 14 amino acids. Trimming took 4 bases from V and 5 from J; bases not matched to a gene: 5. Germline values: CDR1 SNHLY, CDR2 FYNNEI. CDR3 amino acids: CASSGTGVYETQYF. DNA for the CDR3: TGTGCCAGCAGTGGGACAGGGGTGTACGAGACCCAGTACTTC.

CDR3 in amino acids: CASRKGASYEQYF. CDR3 bases: TGTGCCAGCAGGAAGGGGGCCTCCTACGAGCAGTACTTC. The chain is built from TRBV28 and TRBJ2-7; TRBD1 matches 7 bases. The germline V gene encodes CDR1 MDHEN and CDR2 SYDVKM. Trimming cost V 6 bases and J 0 bases; bases outside gene matches: 2. CDR3 length equals 13 residues. The full variable domain, rest sourced from reference TRBV28 and TRBJ2-7, is DVKVTQSSRYLVKRTGEKVFLECVQDMDHENMFWYRQDPGLGLRLIYFSYDVKMKEKGDIPEGYSVSREKKERFSLILESASTNQTSMYLCASRKGASYEQYFGPGTRLTVT.

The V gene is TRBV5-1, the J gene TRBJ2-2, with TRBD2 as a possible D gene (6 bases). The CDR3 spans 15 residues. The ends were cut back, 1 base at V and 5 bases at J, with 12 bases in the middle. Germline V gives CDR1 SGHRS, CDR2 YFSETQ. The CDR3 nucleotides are TGCGCCAGCAGCTTGACGGAAAGCGGGACCGGGGAGCTGTTTTTT. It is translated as CASSLTESGTGELFF.

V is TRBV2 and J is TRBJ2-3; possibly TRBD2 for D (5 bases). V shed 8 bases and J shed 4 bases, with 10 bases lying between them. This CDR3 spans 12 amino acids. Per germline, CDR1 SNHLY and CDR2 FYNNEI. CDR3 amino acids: CASDTSSDTQYF. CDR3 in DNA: TGTGCCAGCGATACTAGTTCAGATACGCAGTATTTT.

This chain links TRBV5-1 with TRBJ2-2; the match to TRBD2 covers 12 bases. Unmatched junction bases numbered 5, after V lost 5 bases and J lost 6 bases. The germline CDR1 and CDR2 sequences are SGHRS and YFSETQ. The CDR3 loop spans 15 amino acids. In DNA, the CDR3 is TGCGCCAGCAGGGATGGACTAGCGGGATCCGGGGAGCTGTTTTTT. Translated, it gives CASRDGLAGSGELFF.

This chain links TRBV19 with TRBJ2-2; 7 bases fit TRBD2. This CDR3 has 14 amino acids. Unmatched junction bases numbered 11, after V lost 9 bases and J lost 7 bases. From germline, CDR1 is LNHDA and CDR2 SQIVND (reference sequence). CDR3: CASSRDYSLGELFF. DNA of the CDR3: TGTGCCAGCAGCCGGGACTATTCTCTCGGGGAGCTGTTTTTT.

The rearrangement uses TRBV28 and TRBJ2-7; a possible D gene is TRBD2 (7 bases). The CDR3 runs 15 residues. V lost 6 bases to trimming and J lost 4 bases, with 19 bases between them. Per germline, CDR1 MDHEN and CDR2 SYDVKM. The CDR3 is CASSAARRGAYEQYF. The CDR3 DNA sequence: TGTGCCAGCAGCGCCGCCCGTCGGGGGGCTTACGAGCAGTACTTC.

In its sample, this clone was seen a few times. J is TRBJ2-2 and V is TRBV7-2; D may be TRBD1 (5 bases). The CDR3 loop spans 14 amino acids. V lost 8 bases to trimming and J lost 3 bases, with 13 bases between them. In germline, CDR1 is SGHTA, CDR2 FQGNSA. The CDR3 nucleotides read TGTGCCAGCGTCCCCCAGGGATACACCGGGGAGCTGTTTTTT. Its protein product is CASVPQGYTGELFF.

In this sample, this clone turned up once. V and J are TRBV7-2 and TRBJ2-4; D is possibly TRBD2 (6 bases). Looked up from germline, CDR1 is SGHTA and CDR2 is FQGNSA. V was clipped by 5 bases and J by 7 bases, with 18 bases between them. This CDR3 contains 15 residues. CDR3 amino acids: CASSPTGTSMNIQYF. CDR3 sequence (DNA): TGTGCCAGCAGCCCCACCGGGACTTCCATGAACATTCAGTACTTC.

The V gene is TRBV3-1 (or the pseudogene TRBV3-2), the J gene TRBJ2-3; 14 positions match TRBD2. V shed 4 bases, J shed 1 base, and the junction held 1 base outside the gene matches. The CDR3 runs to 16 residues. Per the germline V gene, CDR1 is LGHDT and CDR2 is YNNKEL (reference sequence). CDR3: CASSLTSGGGTDTQYF. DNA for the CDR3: TGTGCCAGCAGCCTGACTAGCGGGGGGGGCACAGATACGCAGTATTTT.

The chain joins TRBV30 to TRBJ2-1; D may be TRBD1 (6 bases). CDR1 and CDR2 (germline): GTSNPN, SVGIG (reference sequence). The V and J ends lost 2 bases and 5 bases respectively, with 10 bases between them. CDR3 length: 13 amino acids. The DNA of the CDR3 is TGTGCCTGGAGTTCCACAGGGAACAATGAGCAGTTCTTC. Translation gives CAWSSTGNNEQFF.

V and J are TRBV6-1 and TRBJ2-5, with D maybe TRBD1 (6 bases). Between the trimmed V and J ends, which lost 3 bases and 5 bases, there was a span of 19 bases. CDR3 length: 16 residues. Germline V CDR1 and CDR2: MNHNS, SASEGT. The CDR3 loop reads CASSDPWTRGGETQYF. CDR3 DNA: TGTGCCAGCAGTGACCCATGGACCAGGGGCGGTGAGACCCAGTACTTC.

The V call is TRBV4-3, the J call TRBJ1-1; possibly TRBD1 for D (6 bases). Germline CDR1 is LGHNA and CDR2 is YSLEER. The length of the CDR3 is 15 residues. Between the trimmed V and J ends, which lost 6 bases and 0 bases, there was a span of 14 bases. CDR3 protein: CASRKGGGMNTEAFF. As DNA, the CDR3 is TGCGCCAGCAGGAAGGGGGGGGGCATGAACACTGAAGCTTTCTTT.

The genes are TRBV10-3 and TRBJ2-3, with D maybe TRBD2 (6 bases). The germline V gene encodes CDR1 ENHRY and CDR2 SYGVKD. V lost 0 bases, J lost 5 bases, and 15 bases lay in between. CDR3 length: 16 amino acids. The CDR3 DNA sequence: TGTGCCATCAGTGAGTCTGGGCGGGGAAGGGAAGATACGCAGTATTTT. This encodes CAISESGRGREDTQYF.

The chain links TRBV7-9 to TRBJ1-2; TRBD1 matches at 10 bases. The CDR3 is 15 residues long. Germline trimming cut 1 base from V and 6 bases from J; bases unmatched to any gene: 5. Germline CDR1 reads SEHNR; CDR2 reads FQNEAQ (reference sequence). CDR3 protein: CASSLGLGTGDGYTF. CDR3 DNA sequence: TGTGCCAGCAGCTTAGGCCTAGGGACAGGGGATGGCTACACCTTC.